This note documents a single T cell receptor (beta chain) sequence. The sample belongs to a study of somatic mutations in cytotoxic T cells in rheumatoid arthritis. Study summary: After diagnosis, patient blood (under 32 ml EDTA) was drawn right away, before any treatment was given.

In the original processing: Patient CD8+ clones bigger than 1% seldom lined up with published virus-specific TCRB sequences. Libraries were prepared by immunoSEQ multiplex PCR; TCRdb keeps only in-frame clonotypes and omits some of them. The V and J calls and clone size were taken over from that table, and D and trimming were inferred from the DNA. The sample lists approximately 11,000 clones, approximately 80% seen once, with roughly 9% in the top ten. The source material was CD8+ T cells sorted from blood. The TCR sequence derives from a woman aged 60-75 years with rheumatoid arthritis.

In nucleotides, the CDR3 is TGTGCCAGTTCCGAGGCAGGGGGCGAAGAGACCCAGTACTTC. This translates into CASSEAGGEETQYF. The chain uses TRBV19 and TRBJ2-5; 8 bases align to TRBD1. The V gene's germline CDR1 is LNHDA and CDR2 SQIVND (reference sequence). This CDR3 comprises 14 residues. V was pared by 8 bases and J by 3 bases, with 8 bases of the junction left unmatched.